This T cell receptor beta chain was identified during a study of T cells in Graves' hyperthyroidism and ophthalmopathy. RNA transcripts were the template for amplifying TCR beta CDR3 regions. HTBI primers were the set used in a first-round RT-PCR of the TCR CDR3. TCRdb independently ran MiXCR on the multiplex PCR reads; one entry per CDR3 protein. The table has approximately 150,000 distinct CDR3 sequences, about 9.4% seen once; the top ten hold over 20%. Study-wide findings and caveats: Researchers found most expanded thyroid clonotypes above 0.001 in blood as well.

Uncontrolled infection, other autoimmune disease, pregnancy or lactation disqualified patients from enrolment. The source of the PBMCs was more than 9.5 ml of fresh peripheral blood. V was trimmed by 1 base and J by 4 bases, leaving 11 bases between them. The V gene's germline CDR1 is SGHRS and CDR2 YFSETQ. The CDR3 spans 14 residues. About this clonotype: Its cognate antigen is unknown. A much more abundant neighbour one base away suggests this may be a read error.

The TCR comes from a woman in her late teens or twenties with Graves' hyperthyroidism that later progressed to Graves' ophthalmopathy. The source material was blood. The J gene is TRBJ1-1, the V gene TRBV5-1; tentative D call: TRBD1 (5 bases). The DNA for the CDR3 is TGCGCCAGCAGCTTGCAGGCGAGGGGCACTGAAGCTTTCTTT. As protein: CASSLQARGTEAFF.